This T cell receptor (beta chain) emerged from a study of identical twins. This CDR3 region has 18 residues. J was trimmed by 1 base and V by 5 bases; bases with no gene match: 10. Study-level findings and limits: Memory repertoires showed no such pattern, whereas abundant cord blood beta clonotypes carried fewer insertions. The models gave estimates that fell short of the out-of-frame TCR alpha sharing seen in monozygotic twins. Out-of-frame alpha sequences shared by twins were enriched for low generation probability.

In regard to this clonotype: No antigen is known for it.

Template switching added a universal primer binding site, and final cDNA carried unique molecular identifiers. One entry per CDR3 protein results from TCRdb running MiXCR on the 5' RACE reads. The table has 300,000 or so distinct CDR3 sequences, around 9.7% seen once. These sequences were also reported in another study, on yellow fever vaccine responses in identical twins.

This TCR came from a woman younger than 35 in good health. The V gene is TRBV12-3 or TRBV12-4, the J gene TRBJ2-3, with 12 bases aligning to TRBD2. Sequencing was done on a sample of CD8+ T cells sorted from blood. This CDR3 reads CASSRGNRLAGGTDTQYF. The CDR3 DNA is TGTGCCAGCAGTCGGGGTAACAGACTAGCGGGGGGCACAGATACGCAGTATTTT.